Each of the 26 T cell receptor beta chains below was sequenced from the same sample in a study of shared clonotypes between healthy human individuals. This table comes from immunoSEQ multiplex PCR, and its TCRdb copy is limited to in-frame clones, with some not included. The table includes over 2,000,000 clones, 80% to 95% detected once. CD45RO-negative CD8 cells positively selected for CCR7 made up the naive population, which excluded terminally differentiated effector memory CD45RA+ cells. Sequences were obtained from naive CD8+ T cells from PBMCs. These receptors were taken from a man between 18 and 35 years old in good health. Some clones in this sample may be carry-over from other donors' samples.

A remark on this clone: Other DNA sequences in the same sample also yield this CDR3. CDR3 protein: CASSYSRDEQYF. CDR3 bases: TGTGCCAGCAGTTACTCCAGGGACGAGCAGTACTTC. The chain is built from TRBV6-6 and TRBJ2-7, with D perhaps TRBD1 (5 bases). V gave up 0 bases and J gave up 5 bases, with 5 bases separating them. The germline V gene has CDR1 MNHNY and CDR2 SVGAGI (reference sequence). The CDR3 extends over 12 amino acids.

The count of this clone is one. The genes are TRBV4-1 and TRBJ1-5, with 11 positions matching TRBD1. Germline V gene sequence: CDR1 MGHRA, CDR2 YSYEKL. The CDR3 consists of 17 residues. The junction had 9 bases not matched to a gene; V was cut back by 1 base and J by 7 bases. As DNA, the CDR3 is TGCGCCAGCAGCCAAGTAGCAGGACAGGGGGCGGGGCAGCCCCAGCATTTT. As protein: CASSQVAGQGAGQPQHF.

The J gene is TRBJ1-6, the V gene TRBV6-5; no reliable D call. CDR1 and CDR2 from the germline V gene are MNHEY and SVGAGI. The ends were cut back, 5 bases at V and 8 bases at J, with 10 bases in the middle. This CDR3 has 13 residues. Written as DNA, the CDR3 is TGTGCCAGCAGTCAGACGAGTGATTCACCCCTCCACTTT. Translating gives CASSQTSDSPLHF.

This clone was recorded only once. The rearrangement links TRBV6-5 to TRBJ1-4; possible D gene TRBD1, 5 bases. Trimming removed 4 bases from V and 2 bases from J, with 8 bases in between. There are 14 residues in the CDR3. Per the germline V gene, CDR1 is MNHEY and CDR2 is SVGAGI. CDR3 sequence (DNA): TGTGCCAGCAGTTTTTCAGGGACTAATGAAAAACTGTTTTTT. Protein sequence: CASSFSGTNEKLFF.

V and J are TRBV11-2 and TRBJ2-5; no clear D gene. Germline V gives CDR1 SGHAT, CDR2 FQNNGV. With 5 bases removed from V and 9 bases from J, the gap between germline ends came to 13 bases. The CDR3 runs to 12 residues. The CDR3 loop reads CASSHDSVAQYF. CDR3 sequence (DNA): TGTGCCAGCAGCCATGATTCTGTTGCCCAGTACTTC.

The chain couples TRBV4-1 to TRBJ2-7; D is possibly TRBD1 or TRBD2 (5 bases each). This CDR3 has 18 residues. CDR1 MGHRA and CDR2 YSYEKL come from the germline V gene. The germline V and J ends were trimmed by 0 bases and 2 bases, with 20 bases remaining between them. The CDR3 bases are TGCGCCAGCAGCCAAGAAATGGGGTGGGGGACGGGGACCTACGAGCAGTACTTC. This codes for CASSQEMGWGTGTYEQYF.

This clone occurred once. The chain carries TRBV4-1 and TRBJ2-7, with D perhaps TRBD2 (5 bases). The CDR3 extends over 16 amino acids. The V gene lost 2 bases and the J gene lost 0 bases, with 14 bases spanning the gap. In germline, CDR1 is MGHRA, CDR2 YSYEKL. The CDR3: CASSQFGKKGSYEQYF. The CDR3 bases are TGCGCCAGCAGCCAATTCGGGAAAAAGGGCTCCTACGAGCAGTACTTC.

The chain employs TRBV10-3 and TRBJ2-1; 13 bases are a match to TRBD2. V was pared by 5 bases and J by 6 bases, with 22 bases of the junction left unmatched. Germline loops: CDR1 ENHRY, CDR2 SYGVKD. The CDR3 runs to 21 residues. The CDR3 protein is CAISSTLKGLAGRRDPNEQFF. In nucleotides, the CDR3 is TGTGCCATCAGTTCGACCCTAAAGGGACTAGCGGGACGCAGGGACCCCAATGAGCAGTTCTTC.

This clone was detected once. The V gene is TRBV7-8, the J gene TRBJ2-7; 10 bases are shared with TRBD1. The CDR3 runs to 17 residues. CDR1 is SGHVS and CDR2 is FQNEAQ in the germline V gene. After removal of 6 bases from V and 1 base from J, the junction contained 12 bases not matched to a gene. As DNA, the CDR3 is TGTGCCAGCAGGATTAAATCGGACAGGGGGACGTCCTACGAGCAGTACTTC. This translates into CASRIKSDRGTSYEQYF.

The genes are TRBV6-5 and TRBJ2-5; TRBD2 aligns across 9 bases. Per germline, CDR1 MNHEY and CDR2 SVGAGI. The CDR3 length is 14 residues. J gave up 4 bases and V 7 bases, and 7 bases lay outside the gene matches. The CDR3 DNA sequence: TGTGCCAGCACCCCCCAACTAGCGGGAGAGACCCAGTACTTC. It translates to CASTPQLAGETQYF.

The chain couples TRBV28 to TRBJ2-5; the D call may be TRBD1 or TRBD2 (5 bases each). The germline V and J ends were trimmed by 5 bases and 2 bases, with 9 bases remaining between them. The germline CDR1 and CDR2 sequences are MDHEN and SYDVKM. The CDR3 length is 13 residues. CDR3 residues: CASSPGLQETQYF. Here the CDR3 DNA reads TGTGCCAGCAGTCCGGGGCTTCAAGAGACCCAGTACTTC.

The V and J genes are TRBV7-3 and TRBJ2-2; 9 bases map to TRBD1. Germline assignment: CDR1 SGHTA and CDR2 FQGTGA. Trimming cost V 4 bases and J 6 bases; bases outside gene matches: 12. This CDR3 is 17 amino acids long. For the CDR3, the DNA is TGTGCCAGCAGCTCCACCCCGGGACAGGGAAGGTCCGGGGAGCTGTTTTTT. Amino acids: CASSSTPGQGRSGELFF.

The chain uses TRBV28 and TRBJ2-1; 7 bases are shared with TRBD2. The CDR3 runs 15 residues. J gave up 3 bases and V 5 bases, and 7 bases lay outside the gene matches. Germline CDR1 reads MDHEN; CDR2 reads SYDVKM. The CDR3 nucleotides are TGTGCCAGCAGTCGCGGGACTACAAACTACAATGAGCAGTTCTTC. Translating it yields CASSRGTTNYNEQFF. The variable domain in full, completed from reference TRBV28 and TRBJ2-1, reads DVKVTQSSRYLVKRTGEKVFLECVQDMDHENMFWYRQDPGLGLRLIYFSYDVKMKEKGDIPEGYSVSREKKERFSLILESASTNQTSMYLCASSRGTTNYNEQFFGPGTRLTVL.

This sequence joins TRBV29-1 and TRBJ2-7; either TRBD1 or TRBD2 may supply D (5 bases each). Trimming took 7 bases from V and 6 from J, leaving 16 bases between them. Germline V CDR1 and CDR2: SQVTM, ANQGSEA. The CDR3 is made up of 12 amino acids. DNA of the CDR3: TGCAGCGGGGGGAGAGGGGAAGGCGAGCAGTACTTC. Translating it yields CSGGRGEGEQYF.

The V call is TRBV9, the J call TRBJ1-4, with a weak D call TRBD1 (5 bases). The CDR3 loop spans 13 amino acids. In germline, CDR1 is SGDLS, CDR2 YYNGEE. V lost 4 bases to trimming and J lost 13 bases, with 17 bases between them. The CDR3 region has the DNA TGTGCCAGCAGCCCACCCTTGGGGGAGGGACTGTTTTTT. Amino acid sequence: CASSPPLGEGLFF.

This clone was counted a single time. The chain carries TRBV7-9 and TRBJ1-5; D call uncertain. There are 17 residues in the CDR3. From germline, CDR1 is SEHNR and CDR2 FQNEAQ (reference sequence). V was trimmed by 5 bases and J by 5 bases, leaving 22 bases between them. In nucleotides, the CDR3 is TGTGCCAGCAGCCGGGAGGGTTGGGCGACCTTTGATCAGCCCCAGCATTTT. Its protein is CASSREGWATFDQPQHF.

CDR3 residues: CASSISQGAGEKLFF. The CDR3 nucleotides are TGTGCCAGTAGTATTTCCCAGGGGGCAGGGGAAAAACTGTTTTTT. The V and J genes are TRBV19 and TRBJ1-4; TRBD1 matches 8 bases. Trimming took 3 bases from V and 8 from J; bases not matched to a gene: 8. Germline CDR1 reads LNHDA; CDR2 reads SQIVND (reference sequence). The CDR3 covers 15 residues. Complete variable domain (other parts from reference TRBV19 and TRBJ1-4): DGGITQSPKYLFRKEGQNVTLSCEQNLNHDAMYWYRQDPGQGLRLIYYSQIVNDFQKGDIAEGYSVSREKKESFPLTVTSAQKNPTAFYLCASSISQGAGEKLFFGSGTQLSVL.

A remark on this clone: Other DNA sequences of this sample code for an identical CDR3. The V call is TRBV4-1, the J call TRBJ2-2; 10 nucleotides align to TRBD2. The trim removed 1 base at V and 3 bases at J, leaving 2 bases unmatched. The CDR3 covers 16 residues. Germline V gene sequence: CDR1 MGHRA, CDR2 YSYEKL. CDR3 DNA: TGCGCCAGCAGCCAAGGGACTAGCGGATACACCGGGGAGCTGTTTTTT. Its translation is CASSQGTSGYTGELFF.

A note on this clone: Other DNA sequences in this specimen translate into the identical CDR3. This chain uses TRBV7-9 with TRBJ2-5, with D uncertain. Germline V gene lookup returns CDR1 SEHNR and CDR2 FQNEAQ (reference sequence). This CDR3 is built from 12 residues. V lost 1 base and J 4 bases, leaving 4 bases between the germline ends. The CDR3 sequence: CASSLGRETQYF. The CDR3 region has the DNA TGTGCCAGCAGCTTAGGCAGAGAGACCCAGTACTTC.

The rearrangement uses TRBV19 and TRBJ1-2; D is unresolved. The ends were cut back, 3 bases at V and 4 bases at J, with 9 bases in the middle. Germline V gives CDR1 LNHDA, CDR2 SQIVND (reference sequence). CDR3 length equals 13 residues. The DNA for the CDR3 is TGTGCCAGTAGTATCCAGTCCAGCTATGGCTACACCTTC. Amino acid sequence: CASSIQSSYGYTF.

The chain employs TRBV6-5 and TRBJ2-3; D unresolved. The CDR3 length is 14 residues. The germline V and J ends were trimmed by 0 bases and 2 bases, with 6 bases remaining between them. CDR1 and CDR2 from the germline V gene are MNHEY and SVGAGI. The CDR3 here is CASSYSGYTDTQYF. CDR3 nucleotide sequence: TGTGCCAGCAGTTACTCCGGGTACACAGATACGCAGTATTTT.

The V and J genes are TRBV9 and TRBJ1-4; D not certain. V lost 4 bases and J 7 bases, leaving 11 bases between the germline ends. This CDR3 has 13 residues. Germline CDR1 is SGDLS and CDR2 is YYNGEE. The CDR3 region has the DNA TGTGCCAGCAGCACAACCCGGGGTGAAAAACTGTTTTTT. Translated, it gives CASSTTRGEKLFF.

The chain employs TRBV5-5 and TRBJ2-7; D might be TRBD1 or TRBD2, each matching 6 bases. Germline V gene sequence: CDR1 SGHKS, CDR2 YYEKEE (reference sequence). Trimming removed 1 base from V and 0 bases from J, with 14 bases in between. CDR3 length: 16 amino acids. CDR3 amino acids: CASSLTRGGRSYEQYF. The DNA of the CDR3 is TGTGCCAGCAGCTTGACCAGAGGGGGGCGCTCCTACGAGCAGTACTTC.

The V gene is TRBV28, the J gene TRBJ2-1; D could derive from TRBD1 or TRBD2 (5 bases each). V lost 2 bases and J 0 bases, leaving 8 bases between the germline ends. CDR1 is MDHEN and CDR2 is SYDVKM in the germline V gene. The CDR3 consists of 15 residues. The CDR3 DNA reads as TGTGCCAGCAGTTTAGAGGGGAGCTCCTACAATGAGCAGTTCTTC. Protein product: CASSLEGSSYNEQFF.

The chain carries TRBV30 and TRBJ1-2; weak D call: TRBD1 (5 bases). CDR1 is GTSNPN, CDR2 SVGIG, per germline (reference sequence). The CDR3 sequence is 14 residues long. V was cut by 1 base and J by 5 bases, with 14 bases left in between. The chain's CDR3 is CAWSADLGPYGYTF. Written as DNA, the CDR3 is TGTGCCTGGAGTGCAGACTTGGGGCCTTATGGCTACACCTTC.

The chain employs TRBV6-5 and TRBJ1-2, with D possibly being TRBD1 (5 bases). Germline CDR1 and CDR2: MNHEY and SVGAGI. The CDR3 runs to 16 residues. Trimming left V 3 bases short and J 8 bases short, with 22 bases between. CDR3 sequence reads: CASSYSTPVSWTGYTF. In DNA, the CDR3 is TGTGCCAGCAGTTATTCTACCCCGGTTAGTTGGACAGGCTACACCTTC.